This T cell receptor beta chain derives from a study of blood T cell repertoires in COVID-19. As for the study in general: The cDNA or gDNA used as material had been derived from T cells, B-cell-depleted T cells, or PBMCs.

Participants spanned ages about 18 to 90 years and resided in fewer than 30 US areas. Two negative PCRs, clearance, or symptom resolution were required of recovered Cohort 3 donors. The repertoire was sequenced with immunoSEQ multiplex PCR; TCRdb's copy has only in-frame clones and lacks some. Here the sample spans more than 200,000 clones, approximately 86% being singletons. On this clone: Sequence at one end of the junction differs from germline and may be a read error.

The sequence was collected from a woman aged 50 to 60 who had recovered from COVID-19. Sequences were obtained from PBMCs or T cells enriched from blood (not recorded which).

CDR3 loop: CASSLGLRALAF. CDR3 nucleotides: TGTGCCAGCAGCTTGGGACTCAGGGCCCTCGCCTTC. The chain couples TRBV5-6 to TRBJ1-2; D may be TRBD1 (5 bases). The CDR3 is made up of 12 amino acids. Germline values: CDR1 SGHDT, CDR2 YYEEEE.